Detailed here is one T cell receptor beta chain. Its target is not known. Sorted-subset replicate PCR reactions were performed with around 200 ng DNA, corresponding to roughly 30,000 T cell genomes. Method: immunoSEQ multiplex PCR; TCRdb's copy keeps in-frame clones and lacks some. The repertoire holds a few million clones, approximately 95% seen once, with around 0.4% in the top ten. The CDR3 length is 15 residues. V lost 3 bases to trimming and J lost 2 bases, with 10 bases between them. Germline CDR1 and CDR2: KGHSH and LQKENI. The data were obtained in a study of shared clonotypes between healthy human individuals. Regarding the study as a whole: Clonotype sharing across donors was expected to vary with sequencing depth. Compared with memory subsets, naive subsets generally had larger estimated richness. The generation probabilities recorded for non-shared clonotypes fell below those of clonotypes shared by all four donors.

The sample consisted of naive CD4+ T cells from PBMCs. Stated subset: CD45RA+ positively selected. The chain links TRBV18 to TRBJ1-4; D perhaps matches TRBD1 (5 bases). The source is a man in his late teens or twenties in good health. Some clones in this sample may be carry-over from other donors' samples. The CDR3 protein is CASSPLGVTNEKLFF. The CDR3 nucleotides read TGTGCCAGCTCACCCTTGGGGGTGACTAATGAAAAACTGTTTTTT.